This entry concerns a single T cell receptor (beta chain). The sample comes from a study of blood T cell repertoires in COVID-19. Whole-study context: Sources were T cells, B-cell-depleted T cells, or PBMCs; the material itself was cDNA or gDNA.

Profiling relied on immunoSEQ multiplex PCR, and the TCRdb table lists in-frame clones only, not all of them. The data show 200,000 to 250,000 clones, under 90% seen once. CDR1 and CDR2 from the germline V gene are LNHDA and SQIVND (reference sequence). With V trimmed by 4 bases and J by 6 bases, 9 bases remained unmatched. The CDR3 extends over 17 amino acids. This receptor was obtained from a woman aged 40 to 50 who had been exposed to COVID-19. Material: PBMCs or T cells enriched from blood (not recorded which). The gene calls are TRBV19 and TRBJ2-7; 16 bases agree with TRBD2. The CDR3 coding sequence is TGTGCCAGTAGTAGTCCGGGACTAGCGGGGGGGCCGGTCGAGCAGTACTTC. Its translation: CASSSPGLAGGPVEQYF.